This entry features one T cell receptor beta chain sequence. Its antigen has not been determined. The record has no base qualities; no much larger clone is one base away. The collaborating institutions used their own protocols to collect whole blood in K2EDTA tubes. For TCRbeta analysis, collaborators shipped samples in one of three forms: frozen whole blood, isolated PBMCs, or DNA extracted from either of those sample types. Trimming removed 1 base from V and 2 bases from J; the gene matches leave 7 bases unexplained. From the cysteine through the phenylalanine, the CDR3 covers 16 amino acids. Only the CDR3 part of the read is kept: 48 bases, read in frame from the first base. CDR1 and CDR2 are drawn from the germline V gene: SGHVS, FQNEAQ. The entry originates in a study of blood T cell repertoires in COVID-19 (dated by TCRdb to 2020 to 2022). For the wider study: Samples covering the acute and convalescent phases of COVID-19 were provided by collaborators in the United States, Italy and Spain. Nearly every sample came with metadata listing a de-identified subject ID, COVID-19 status, age in years and sex. The material from the prospective study consisted of cDNA or gDNA derived from T cells, B-cell-depleted T cells, or PBMCs. HLA class I and class II types, where available, came from metadata supplied by the sample provider rather than from assay-based typing. Subjects who had been exposed to COVID-19, were actively infected with it, or had recovered from it provided the deeply sampled blood TCRbeta repertoires that made up the dataset. The repertoires were made available in a free public database intended to serve as a resource for research on the immune response to SARS-CoV-2. Samples came from the ongoing ImmuneRACE study (first 160 participants) plus 1,254 subjects from 6 global collaborators.

TCRbeta CDR3 regions were amplified from genomic DNA by means of the immunoSEQ Assay, a bias-controlled multiplex PCR. Per the authors' processing: The number of nucleated cells in each sample was estimated by amplification of reference gene primers within the assay. Sequence reads were collapsed and filtered to measure the absolute abundance of every unique TCRbeta CDR3 rearrangement. For each sample, productive Simpson clonality was calculated as the square root of Simpson's diversity index over productive rearrangements. TCRdb stores this immuneACCESS table with in-frame sequences only. Part of the clones is absent; in the studies checked, under half of the shortfall reflects unresolved V genes, and no reason is known for the rest. The V and J calls and clone size are taken from that table; D and trimming were inferred from the DNA. For this sample the table gives over 60,000 clones, of which roughly 90% were detected only once. The ten largest account for less than 3% of the sample.

Paper-wide results and their limitations: The amount of clinical and demographic metadata varied by source and participant and was provided uncurated.

This chain is built from TRBV7-8 and TRBJ1-1, and 7 bases in between align with TRBD1. The clonotype comes from a man between 70 and 80 years old with active or convalescent COVID-19. Sample: peripheral blood. The nucleotide sequence is given as TGTGCCAGCAGCTTAGGAGGGGGCATCATTAACACTGAAGCTTTCTTT. It codes for CASSLGGGIINTEAFF.